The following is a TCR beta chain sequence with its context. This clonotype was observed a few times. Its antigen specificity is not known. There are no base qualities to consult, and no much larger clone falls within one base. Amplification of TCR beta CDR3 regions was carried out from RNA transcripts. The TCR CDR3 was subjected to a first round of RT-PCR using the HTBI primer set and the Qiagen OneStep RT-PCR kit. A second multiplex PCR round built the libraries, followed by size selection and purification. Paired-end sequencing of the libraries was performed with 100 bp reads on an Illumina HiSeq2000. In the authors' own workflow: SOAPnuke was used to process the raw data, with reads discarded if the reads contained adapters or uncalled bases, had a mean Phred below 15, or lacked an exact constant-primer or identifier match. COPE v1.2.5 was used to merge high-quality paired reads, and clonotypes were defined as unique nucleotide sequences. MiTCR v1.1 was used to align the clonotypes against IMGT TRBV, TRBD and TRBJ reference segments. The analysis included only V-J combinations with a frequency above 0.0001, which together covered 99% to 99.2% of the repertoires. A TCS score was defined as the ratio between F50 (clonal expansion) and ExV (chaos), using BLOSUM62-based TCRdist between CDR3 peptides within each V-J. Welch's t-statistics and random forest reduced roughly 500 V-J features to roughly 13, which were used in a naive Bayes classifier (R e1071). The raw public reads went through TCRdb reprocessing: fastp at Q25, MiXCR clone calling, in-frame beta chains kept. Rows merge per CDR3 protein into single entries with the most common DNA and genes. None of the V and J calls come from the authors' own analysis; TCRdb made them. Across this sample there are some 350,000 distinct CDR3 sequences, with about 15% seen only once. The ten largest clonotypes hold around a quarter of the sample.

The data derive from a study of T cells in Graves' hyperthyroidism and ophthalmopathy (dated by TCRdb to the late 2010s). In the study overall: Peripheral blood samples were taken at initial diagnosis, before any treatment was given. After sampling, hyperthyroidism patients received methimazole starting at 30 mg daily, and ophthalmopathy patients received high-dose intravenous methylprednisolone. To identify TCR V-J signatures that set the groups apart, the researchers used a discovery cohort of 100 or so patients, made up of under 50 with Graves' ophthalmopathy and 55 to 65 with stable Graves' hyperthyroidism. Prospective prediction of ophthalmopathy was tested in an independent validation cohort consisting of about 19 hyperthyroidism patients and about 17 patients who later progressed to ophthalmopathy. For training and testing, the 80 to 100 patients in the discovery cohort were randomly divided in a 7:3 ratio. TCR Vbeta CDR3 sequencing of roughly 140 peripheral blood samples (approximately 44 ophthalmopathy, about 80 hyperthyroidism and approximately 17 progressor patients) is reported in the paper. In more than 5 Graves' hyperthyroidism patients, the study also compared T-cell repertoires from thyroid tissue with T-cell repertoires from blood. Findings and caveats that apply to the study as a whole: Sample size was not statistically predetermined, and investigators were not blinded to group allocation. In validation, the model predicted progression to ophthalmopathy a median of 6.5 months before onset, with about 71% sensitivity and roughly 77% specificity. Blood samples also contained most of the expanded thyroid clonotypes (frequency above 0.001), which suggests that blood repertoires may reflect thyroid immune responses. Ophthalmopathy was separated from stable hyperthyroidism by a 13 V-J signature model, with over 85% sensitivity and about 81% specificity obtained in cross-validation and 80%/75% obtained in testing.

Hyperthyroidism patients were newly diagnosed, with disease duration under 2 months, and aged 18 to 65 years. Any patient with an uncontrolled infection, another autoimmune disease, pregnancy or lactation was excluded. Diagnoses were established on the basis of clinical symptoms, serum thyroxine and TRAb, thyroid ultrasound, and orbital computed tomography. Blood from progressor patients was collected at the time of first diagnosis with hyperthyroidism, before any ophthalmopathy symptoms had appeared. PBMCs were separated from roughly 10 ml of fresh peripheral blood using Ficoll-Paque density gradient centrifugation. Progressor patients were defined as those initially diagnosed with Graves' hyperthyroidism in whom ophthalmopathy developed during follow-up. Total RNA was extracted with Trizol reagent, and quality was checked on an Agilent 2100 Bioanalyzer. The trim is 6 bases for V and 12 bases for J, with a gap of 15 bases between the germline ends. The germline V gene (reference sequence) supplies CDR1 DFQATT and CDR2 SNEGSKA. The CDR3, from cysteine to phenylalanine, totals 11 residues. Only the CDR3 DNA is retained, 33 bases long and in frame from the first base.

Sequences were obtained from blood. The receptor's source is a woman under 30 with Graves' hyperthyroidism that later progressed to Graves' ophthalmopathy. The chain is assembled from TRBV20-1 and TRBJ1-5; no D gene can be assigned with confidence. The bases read TGCAGTGCCCTTTTCCTGTTAAACCAGCATTTT. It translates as CSALFLLNQHF.